The 25 T cell receptor beta chains below come from one sample, sequenced in a study of blood T cell repertoires in COVID-19. TCRdb keeps only in-frame clones here, not all; method: immunoSEQ multiplex PCR. This table has around 220,000 clones, around 84% appearing once. Sequencing was done on a sample of PBMCs or T cells enriched from blood (not recorded which). The receptors originated from a woman aged 40 to 50 who had recovered from COVID-19.

This clone was detected only a few times. This CDR3 reads CASSLPGTPYTF. CDR3 bases: TGTGCCAGCAGCTTACCGGGAACCCCCTACACCTTC. The rearrangement links TRBV7-9 to TRBJ1-2; no definite D call. The CDR3 has 12 residues. V lost 2 bases, J lost 10 bases, and 11 bases lay in between. The germline V gene encodes CDR1 SEHNR and CDR2 FQNEAQ (reference sequence).

The chain carries TRBV29-1 and TRBJ1-4, with D possibly TRBD1 on 6 matching bases. Trimming took 6 bases from V and 4 from J, leaving 15 bases between them. The CDR3 loop spans 14 amino acids. Germline V gene data show CDR1 as SQVTM and CDR2 as ANQGSEA. CDR3 bases: TGCAGCGTAGGGGGGAGGGTCGGTAATGAAAAACTGTTTTTT. As protein: CSVGGRVGNEKLFF.

The CDR3 protein is CASSQLAGGRHTQYF. For the CDR3, the DNA is TGTGCCAGCAGCCAACTAGCGGGGGGCCGGCATACGCAGTATTTT. V and J are TRBV3-1 (or the pseudogene TRBV3-2) and TRBJ2-3; 11 positions match TRBD2. Germline V gives CDR1 LGHDT, CDR2 YNNKEL (reference sequence). This CDR3 spans 15 amino acids. V dropped 2 bases and J dropped 7; count of bases not matched to a gene: 5.

V and J are TRBV12-3 or TRBV12-4 and TRBJ1-1, with 7 bases fitting TRBD1. CDR3 size: 11 residues. V was pared by 5 bases and J by 11 bases, with 5 bases of the junction left unmatched. DNA of the CDR3: TGTGCCAGCAGTCAGACAGGGTCGGCTTTCTTT. It specifies CASSQTGSAFF.

This clone was detected only once. V gene TRBV19 combines with J gene TRBJ2-3; D gene unclear. This CDR3 contains 15 residues. In germline, CDR1 is LNHDA, CDR2 SQIVND (reference sequence). The V end lost 7 bases, the J end lost 0 bases, and 14 bases lay between the germline ends. CDR3 sequence (DNA): TGTGCCAGTAACCCCTTGGGCCGGAGCACAGATACGCAGTATTTT. Residues: CASNPLGRSTDTQYF.

The CDR3 coding sequence is TGTGCCAGCACGGGACAGGGGGCAGGTGTGACAGATACGCAGTATTTT. Its translation is CASTGQGAGVTDTQYF. The chain employs TRBV2 and TRBJ2-3, with TRBD1 identical over 12 bases. J was trimmed by 3 bases and V by 7 bases; bases with no gene match: 8. This CDR3 has 16 residues. Germline V gives CDR1 SNHLY, CDR2 FYNNEI.

The genes are TRBV10-2 and TRBJ2-2; maybe TRBD1 (6 bases). Germline lookup yields CDR1 WSHSY and CDR2 SAAADI. The CDR3 is 17 amino acids. Trimming shortened V by 7 bases and J by 4 bases, and 22 bases separated the two germline ends. CDR3 protein: CASMPQGWGPRTGELFF. As DNA, the CDR3 is TGCGCCAGCATGCCCCAAGGGTGGGGGCCACGCACCGGGGAGCTGTTTTTT.

The gene calls are TRBV19 and TRBJ2-7; 9 bases line up with TRBD2. The junction had 16 bases not matched to a gene; V was cut back by 11 bases and J by 2 bases. The CDR3 extends over 16 amino acids. CDR1 is LNHDA and CDR2 is SQIVND in the germline V gene (reference sequence). The CDR3 spells CAQTARREGQTYEQYV. The CDR3 nucleotides read TGTGCCCAGACGGCACGGCGGGAGGGCCAAACCTACGAGCAGTACGTC.

This sequence joins TRBV2 and TRBJ2-5; 8 bases align to TRBD1. Germline trimming cut 10 bases from V and 4 bases from J; bases unmatched to any gene: 8. The CDR3 covers 13 residues. Germline V gene data show CDR1 as SNHLY and CDR2 as FYNNEI. As DNA, the CDR3 is TGTGCCATCGCAGGGGGCGTTGGAGAGACCCAGTACTTC. Residues: CAIAGGVGETQYF.

The CDR3 sequence is CASSLGGAGNYEQYF. CDR3 coding DNA: TGTGCCAGCAGTCTAGGGGGGGCCGGAAACTACGAGCAGTACTTC. The V and J genes are TRBV2 and TRBJ2-7; a possible D gene is TRBD2 (7 bases). This CDR3 is built from 15 residues. Germline CDR1 reads SNHLY; CDR2 reads FYNNEI. V dropped 5 bases and J dropped 3 bases, with 17 bases sitting between them.

This chain uses TRBV7-2 with TRBJ1-1, with 7 bases that match TRBD1. With 5 bases clipped from V and 1 base from J, the junction kept 13 bases outside the gene matches. In germline, CDR1 is SGHTA, CDR2 FQGNSA. CDR3 length equals 17 residues. The CDR3 sequence is CASSPVFDRDRNTEAFF. In DNA form, the CDR3 reads TGTGCCAGCAGCCCTGTCTTCGATAGGGACAGGAACACTGAAGCTTTCTTT.

The chain employs TRBV4-3 and TRBJ1-1, with TRBD1 matching over 7 bases. The CDR3 totals 13 residues. The trim removed 4 bases at V and 1 base at J, leaving 0 bases unmatched. Germline CDR1 reads LGHNA; CDR2 reads YSLEER. CDR3 protein: CASSRTGNTEAFF. The CDR3 DNA sequence: TGCGCCAGCAGCCGGACAGGGAACACTGAAGCTTTCTTT.

The rearrangement joins TRBV24-1 to TRBJ2-3; unclear D gene. Trimming took 3 bases from V and 4 from J, leaving 7 bases between them. The germline V gene has CDR1 KGHDR and CDR2 SFDVKD. The CDR3 is made up of 13 amino acids. The CDR3 region has the DNA TGTGCCACCAGTGATCCGCCAGCAGATACGCAGTATTTT. It encodes CATSDPPADTQYF.

This chain joins TRBV19 and TRBJ2-2; D is uncertain. Germline V gives CDR1 LNHDA, CDR2 SQIVND (reference sequence). This CDR3 has 13 residues. Trimming stripped 8 bases from V and 6 bases from J, with 13 bases between. This CDR3 reads CASGRSEAGELFF. The DNA of the CDR3 is TGTGCCAGTGGTCGGAGCGAGGCCGGGGAGCTGTTTTTT.

The V and J genes are TRBV18 and TRBJ1-2; D perhaps matches TRBD1 (5 bases). Germline assignment: CDR1 KGHSH and CDR2 LQKENI. Trimming removed 5 bases from V and 2 bases from J, with 12 bases in between. CDR3 length: 14 residues. The CDR3 here is CASSDTQENYGYTF. The CDR3 coding sequence is TGTGCCAGCTCAGACACACAGGAGAACTATGGCTACACCTTC.

The rearrangement joins TRBV11-2 to TRBJ2-1; TRBD2 is a possible D gene (6 bases). V dropped 0 bases and J dropped 7 bases, with 10 bases sitting between them. This CDR3 has 14 residues. Per germline, CDR1 SGHAT and CDR2 FQNNGV. The CDR3 sequence: CASSLDYGGNEQFF. The CDR3 nucleotides are TGTGCCAGCAGCTTAGATTACGGGGGAAATGAGCAGTTCTTC.

The rearrangement links TRBV5-1 to TRBJ2-3, with D unresolved. The CDR3 runs to 17 residues. Trimming left V 4 bases short and J 3 bases short, with 21 bases between. The germline CDR1 and CDR2 sequences are SGHRS and YFSETQ. The CDR3 here is CASSPAPLALGTDTQYF. In DNA form, the CDR3 reads TGCGCCAGCAGCCCAGCCCCGTTGGCCCTCGGGACAGATACGCAGTATTTT.

The J gene is TRBJ2-2, the V gene TRBV21-1; the table's D call TRBD1 went unverified against the DNA. TRBV21-1 is described as a pseudogene. This CDR3 region has 14 residues. The CDR3: CASSNGRVPGELFF. DNA of the CDR3: TGTGCCAGCAGCAACGGCAGGGTCCCCGGGGAGCTGTTTTTT.

The chain links TRBV30 to TRBJ2-2; 11 bases map to TRBD2. The V segment lost 5 bases and the J segment 4 bases; nucleotides outside the gene matches: 12. Germline V gives CDR1 GTSNPN, CDR2 SVGIG (reference sequence). CDR3 length: 17 amino acids. CDR3 region: CAWLTTSGKRTTGELFF. The CDR3, as DNA: TGTGCCTGGTTGACGACTAGCGGGAAACGTACCACCGGGGAGCTGTTTTTT.

This clone occurred once. The V and J genes are TRBV11-2 and TRBJ1-4, with D unclear. Germline values: CDR1 SGHAT, CDR2 FQNNGV. V lost 3 bases and J lost 8, with 13 bases in between. This CDR3 comprises 14 residues. The CDR3 DNA is TGTGCCAGCAGCTTTTCCGAACCCTACGAAAAACTGTTTTTT. This translates into CASSFSEPYEKLFF.

This clone was observed a few times. The rearrangement uses TRBV6-5 and TRBJ2-1; 10 nucleotides agree with TRBD2. Unmatched junction bases numbered 8, after V lost 4 bases and J lost 5 bases. Germline lookup yields CDR1 MNHEY and CDR2 SVGAGI. CDR3 length equals 16 residues. The CDR3 sequence: CASSWASGSVNNEQFF. DNA of the CDR3: TGTGCCAGCAGTTGGGCTAGCGGGAGTGTCAACAATGAGCAGTTCTTC.

This clone was seen a handful of times. This chain links TRBV5-1 with TRBJ2-2; 13 nucleotides align to TRBD2. Germline V gene sequence: CDR1 SGHRS, CDR2 YFSETQ. The V segment lost 4 bases and the J segment 5 bases; nucleotides outside the gene matches: 5. This CDR3 has 16 amino acids. CDR3 protein: CASSLLAGGMTGELFF. The CDR3 DNA sequence: TGCGCCAGCAGCCTACTAGCGGGAGGGATGACCGGGGAGCTGTTTTTT.

This rearrangement joins TRBV3-1 (or the pseudogene TRBV3-2) to TRBJ2-3, with D possibly matching TRBD2 (5 bases). Per the germline V gene, CDR1 is LGHDT and CDR2 is YNNKEL (reference sequence). V shed 4 bases and J shed 3 bases, with 11 bases lying between them. The CDR3 covers 14 residues. The CDR3 spells CASSRLAATDTQYF. The CDR3 DNA reads TGTGCCAGCAGCCGGCTAGCAGCTACAGATACGCAGTATTTT.

The chain is built from TRBV6-5 and TRBJ2-5; 11 bases agree with TRBD2. J lost 2 bases, V lost 4 bases, and 6 bases had no gene match. The length of the CDR3 is 16 residues. Germline loops: CDR1 MNHEY, CDR2 SVGAGI. The CDR3 loop is CASSSLAGGKQETQYF. The CDR3, as DNA: TGTGCCAGCAGTTCTTTAGCGGGAGGGAAACAAGAGACCCAGTACTTC.

The chain has TRBV7-6 and TRBJ2-1, with TRBD1 as a possible D gene (6 bases). Trimming left V 5 bases short and J 3 bases short, with 14 bases between. The CDR3 is 15 amino acids. The germline V gene encodes CDR1 SGHVS and CDR2 FNYEAQ. CDR3 region: CASSPEGDNYNEQFF. Written as DNA, the CDR3 is TGTGCCAGCAGCCCAGAGGGGGACAACTACAATGAGCAGTTCTTC.